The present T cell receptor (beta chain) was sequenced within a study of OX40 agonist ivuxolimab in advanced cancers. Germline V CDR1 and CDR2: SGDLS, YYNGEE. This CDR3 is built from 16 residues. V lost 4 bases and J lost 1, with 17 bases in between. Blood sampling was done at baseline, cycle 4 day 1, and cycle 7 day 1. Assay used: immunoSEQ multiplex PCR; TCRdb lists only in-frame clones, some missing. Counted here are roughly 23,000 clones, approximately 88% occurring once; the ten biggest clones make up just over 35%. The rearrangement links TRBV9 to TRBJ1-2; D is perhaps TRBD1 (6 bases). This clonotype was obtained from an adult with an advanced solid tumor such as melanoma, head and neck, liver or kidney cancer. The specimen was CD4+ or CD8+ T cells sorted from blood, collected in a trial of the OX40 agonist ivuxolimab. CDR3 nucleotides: TGTGCCAGCAGCCCCCAGGGGAAGGGTGATAACTATGGCTACACCTTC. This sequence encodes CASSPQGKGDNYGYTF. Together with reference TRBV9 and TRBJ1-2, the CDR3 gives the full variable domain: DSGVTQTPKHLITATGQRVTLRCSPRSGDLSVYWYQQSLDQGLQFLIQYYNGEERAKGNILERFSAQQFPDLHSELNLSSLELGDSALYFCASSPQGKGDNYGYTFGSGTRLTVV.